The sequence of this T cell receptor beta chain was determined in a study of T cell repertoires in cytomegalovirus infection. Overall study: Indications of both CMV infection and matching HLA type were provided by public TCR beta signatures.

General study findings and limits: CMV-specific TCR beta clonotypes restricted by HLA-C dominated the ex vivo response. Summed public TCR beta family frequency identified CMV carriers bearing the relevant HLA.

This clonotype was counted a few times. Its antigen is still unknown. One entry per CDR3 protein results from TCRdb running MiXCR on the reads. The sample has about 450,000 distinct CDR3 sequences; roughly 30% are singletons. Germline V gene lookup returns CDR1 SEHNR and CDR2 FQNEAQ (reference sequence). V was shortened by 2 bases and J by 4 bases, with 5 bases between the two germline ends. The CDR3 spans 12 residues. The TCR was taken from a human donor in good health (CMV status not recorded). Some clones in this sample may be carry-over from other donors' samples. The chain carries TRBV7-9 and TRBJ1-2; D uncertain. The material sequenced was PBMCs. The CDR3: CASSLSPYGYTF. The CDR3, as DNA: TGTGCCAGCAGCTTATCCCCCTATGGCTACACCTTC.